These 12 T cell receptor beta chains were sequenced from one sample in a study of blood T cells in healthy people across ages. Together with a sample-barcoded 5' primer, a J-beta primer mix was included in a second PCR lasting roughly 6 to 12 cycles. TCRdb reprocessed the 5' RACE reads with MiXCR, giving one entry per CDR3 protein. The profile shows about 780,000 distinct CDR3 sequences, 35% to 60% of them singletons. The specimen was blood. The receptors here all came from a man of 80 years or more in good health.

The V and J genes are TRBV25-1 and TRBJ1-2; D is uncertain. The germline CDR1 and CDR2 sequences are MGHDK and SYGVNS. V lost 7 bases and J 8 bases, leaving 17 bases between the germline ends. This CDR3 region has 13 residues. The CDR3 is CASNPGEQRGYTF. The CDR3, as DNA: TGTGCCAGCAACCCCGGGGAACAAAGGGGCTACACCTTC.

This chain joins TRBV28 and TRBJ1-6; 8 positions match TRBD1. The ends lost 6 bases at V and 7 bases at J; junction bases unmatched: 8. The germline CDR1 and CDR2 sequences are MDHEN and SYDVKM. The length of the CDR3 is 15 residues. The CDR3 DNA is TGTGCCAGCAGGGACCAGGGGACAGGAAATTCACCCCTCCACTTT. It yields the protein CASRDQGTGNSPLHF. The full variable domain, its missing parts supplied by reference TRBV28 and TRBJ1-6, is DVKVTQSSRYLVKRTGEKVFLECVQDMDHENMFWYRQDPGLGLRLIYFSYDVKMKEKGDIPEGYSVSREKKERFSLILESASTNQTSMYLCASRDQGTGNSPLHFGNGTRLTVT.

In this sample, this clonotype turned up a few times. V usage is TRBV28 and J usage is TRBJ2-7; D remains unclear. The germline gives CDR1 MDHEN, CDR2 SYDVKM. V lost 5 bases and J 4 bases, leaving 3 bases between the germline ends. This CDR3 has 10 amino acids. CDR3 sequence: CASSRYEQYF. In nucleotides, the CDR3 is TGTGCCAGCAGTCGTTACGAGCAGTACTTC.

This clonotype was detected a few times. The gene calls are TRBV29-1 and TRBJ2-2; D uncertain. There are 13 residues in the CDR3. Per germline, CDR1 SQVTM and CDR2 ANQGSEA. Trimming took 6 bases from V and 3 from J, leaving 11 bases between them. CDR3 in amino acids: CSVDAGHTGELFF. The CDR3 DNA follows: TGCAGCGTGGACGCCGGACACACCGGGGAGCTGTTTTTT.

CDR3 sequence: CASSLGPGQAGNTIYF. DNA of the CDR3: TGTGCCAGCAGCTTAGGCCCGGGACAGGCTGGAAACACCATATATTTT. This chain connects TRBV7-2 to TRBJ1-3; 8 bases agree with TRBD1. There are 16 residues in the CDR3. Germline V gene sequence: CDR1 SGHTA, CDR2 FQGNSA. V lost 1 base to trimming and J lost 2 bases; unmatched junction nucleotides: 4.

This clonotype was counted a single time. V gene TRBV27 combines with J gene TRBJ2-1; D is uncertain. The CDR3 contains 12 residues. Trimming took off 7 bases at V and 4 bases at J, with 8 bases between the two ends. Germline V CDR1 and CDR2: MNHEY, SMNVEV (reference sequence). The DNA for the CDR3 is TGTGCCAGCACTACTGTATACAATGAGCAGTTCTTC. Amino acid sequence: CASTTVYNEQFF.

A few counts support this clonotype. J is TRBJ2-7 and V is TRBV20-1; the D gene could be TRBD1 or TRBD2 (5 bases each). Germline CDR1 DFQATT, CDR2 SNEGSKA (reference sequence). Trimming took 6 bases from V and 0 from J, leaving 21 bases between them. This CDR3 has 16 amino acids. CDR3 amino acids: CSAASGTHYSSYEQYF. In nucleotides, the CDR3 is TGCAGTGCCGCCTCCGGGACGCACTATAGCTCCTACGAGCAGTACTTC.

This clonotype has more than one count but fewer than ten. The chain uses TRBV20-1 and TRBJ2-7; the match to TRBD2 covers 7 bases. V was clipped by 4 bases and J by 5 bases; unmatched bases: 11. Germline lookup yields CDR1 DFQATT and CDR2 SNEGSKA (reference sequence). The length of the CDR3 is 14 residues. CDR3 amino acids: CSATSGQIQDEQYF. The CDR3 coding sequence is TGCAGTGCTACTAGCGGTCAAATCCAGGACGAGCAGTACTTC.

The chain has TRBV20-1 and TRBJ2-1; perhaps D is TRBD1 or TRBD2 (5 bases each). The CDR3 is 15 residues long. With 6 bases removed from V and 0 bases from J, the gap between germline ends came to 15 bases. Germline-derived CDR1 and CDR2 are DFQATT and SNEGSKA (reference sequence). CDR3 region: CSAGSRGASYNEQFF. The CDR3, as DNA: TGCAGTGCAGGTTCGAGAGGGGCCTCCTACAATGAGCAGTTCTTC.

This chain links TRBV20-1 with TRBJ2-5; D perhaps matches TRBD2 (6 bases). CDR1 is DFQATT, CDR2 SNEGSKA, per germline (reference sequence). Trimming shortened V by 4 bases and J by 11 bases, and 17 bases separated the two germline ends. The CDR3 runs 12 residues. CDR3 amino acids: CSAIAAREEQYF. In DNA form, the CDR3 reads TGCAGTGCTATAGCGGCGAGAGAAGAGCAGTACTTC.

V is TRBV6-6 and J is TRBJ2-4; perhaps TRBD2 as D (5 bases). Germline V gene lookup returns CDR1 MNHNY and CDR2 SVGAGI (reference sequence). V lost 7 bases, J lost 0 bases, and 13 bases lay in between. There are 15 residues in the CDR3. CDR3 residues: CASKNPGLAKNIQYF. For the CDR3, the DNA is TGTGCCAGCAAAAACCCGGGGTTAGCCAAAAACATTCAGTACTTC.

This clonotype has a handful of counts. The V and J genes are TRBV21-1 and TRBJ2-7. TRBV21-1 is an annotated pseudogene. CDR3 size: 15 residues. The CDR3, as DNA: TGTGCCAGCAGCAAAGCGCGTTGCCTCTCCTACGAGCAGTACTTC. Amino acids: CASSKARCLSYEQYF.